This T cell receptor (beta chain) was documented in a study of shared clonotypes between healthy human individuals. Whole-study context: Each donor had three CD4 naive, three CD4 memory, two CD8 naive and one CD8 memory plate. Study-level points and caveats: Although depth was large, rarefaction showed that sequencing of the sorted subsets was incomplete.

Adult Caucasians living in Nashville, Tennessee made up all of the donors. This table comes from immunoSEQ multiplex PCR, and its TCRdb copy is limited to in-frame clones, with some not included. This table holds approximately 1.1 million clones, about four fifths found once. Turning to this clone: Its antigen is undetermined.

CDR1 SGHRS and CDR2 YFSETQ come from the germline V gene. The CDR3 runs 16 residues. With 0 bases clipped from V and 7 bases from J, the junction kept 9 bases outside the gene matches. This sequence originates from a man between 18 and 35 years old in good health. Some clones in this sample may be carry-over from other donors' samples. Sample: memory CD4+ T cells from PBMCs. Sample subset: CD45RA-negative fraction. This chain links TRBV5-1 with TRBJ1-4, with 7 bases identical to TRBD1. This chain's CDR3 is CASSLGQGQWGEKLFF. The CDR3 bases are TGCGCCAGCAGCTTGGGACAGGGCCAGTGGGGTGAAAAACTGTTTTTT. Full variable domain (rest looked up from reference TRBV5-1 and TRBJ1-4): KAGVTQTPRYLIKTRGQQVTLSCSPISGHRSVSWYQQTPGQGLQFLFEYFSETQRNKGNFPGRFSGRQFSNSRSEMNVSTLELGDSALYLCASSLGQGQWGEKLFFGSGTQLSVL.